Below are 22 T cell receptor beta chains sequenced from a single sample in a study of cytomegalovirus exposure and HLA in healthy donors. The PCR had 60 Vbeta and 13 Jbeta primers. The repertoire was sequenced with immunoSEQ multiplex PCR; TCRdb's copy has only in-frame clones and lacks some. The profile shows around 130,000 clones, 75% of them singletons. Sample: PBMCs. These TCRs come from a woman aged 40 to 49 in good health and CMV-seropositive.

The chain combines TRBV30 with TRBJ1-6; TRBD1 matches 7 bases. This CDR3 spans 16 amino acids. Germline V gene data show CDR1 as GTSNPN and CDR2 as SVGIG (reference sequence). Trimming took 0 bases from V and 8 from J; bases not matched to a gene: 10. This CDR3 is CAWSVLQDRTDSPLHF. DNA for the CDR3: TGTGCCTGGAGTGTCCTACAGGACAGGACGGATTCACCCCTCCACTTT.

This clone was picked up many times. The V and J genes are TRBV6-5 and TRBJ1-2; TRBD1 agrees at 9 bases. V dropped 6 bases and J dropped 8; count of bases not matched to a gene: 10. The V gene's germline CDR1 is MNHEY and CDR2 SVGAGI. CDR3 length: 14 amino acids. CDR3 nucleotides: TGTGCCAGCAGGGATACAGGGGGCGCCGGGGGCTACACCTTC. It encodes CASRDTGGAGGYTF.

The gene calls are TRBV11-2 and TRBJ2-7; D is undetermined. The CDR3 has 14 amino acids. Germline V gene lookup returns CDR1 SGHAT and CDR2 FQNNGV. V shed 3 bases and J shed 5 bases, with 14 bases lying between them. CDR3 amino acids: CASSFTGPLHEQYF. The CDR3 DNA is TGTGCCAGCAGCTTCACTGGTCCTTTACACGAGCAGTACTTC.

The chain recombines TRBV5-6 with TRBJ2-7; 12 bases line up with TRBD2. J was trimmed by 0 bases and V by 3 bases; bases with no gene match: 1. This CDR3 is 15 amino acids long. Germline CDR1 is SGHDT and CDR2 is YYEEEE. The CDR3 DNA sequence: TGTGCCAGCAGCTCGACTAGCGGGAGCTCCTACGAGCAGTACTTC. The encoded protein is CASSSTSGSSYEQYF.

The chain has TRBV30 and TRBJ1-5; a possible D gene is TRBD1 (5 bases). Trimming took 5 bases from V and 0 from J, leaving 8 bases between them. The germline gives CDR1 GTSNPN, CDR2 SVGIG (reference sequence). The CDR3 runs 13 residues. CDR3 residues: CAWAQDSNQPQHF. As DNA, the CDR3 is TGTGCCTGGGCACAGGATAGCAATCAGCCCCAGCATTTT.

The chain has TRBV5-4 and TRBJ2-7; 8 positions agree with TRBD1. Germline CDR1 and CDR2: SGHNT and YYREEE (reference sequence). V lost 4 bases to trimming and J lost 2 bases; unmatched junction nucleotides: 5. CDR3 length: 14 residues. The CDR3 region has the DNA TGTGCCAGCAGCCCGGGACAGGTCCCCTACGAGCAGTACTTC. Translated: CASSPGQVPYEQYF. The variable domain in full, with the rest retrieved from reference TRBV5-4 and TRBJ2-7, is ETGVTQSPTHLIKTRGQQVTLRCSSQSGHNTVSWYQQALGQGPQFIFQYYREEENGRGNFPPRFSGLQFPNYSSELNVNALELDDSALYLCASSPGQVPYEQYFGPGTRLTVT.

This sequence joins TRBV20-1 and TRBJ1-2, with D possibly TRBD1 on 6 matching bases. Germline CDR1 and CDR2: DFQATT and SNEGSKA (reference sequence). Trimming removed 6 bases at V and 3 bases at J, with 8 bases between. The CDR3 extends over 11 amino acids. The CDR3 loop reads CSAPGDYGYTF. DNA for the CDR3: TGCAGTGCACCAGGGGACTATGGCTACACCTTC.

This clone appeared once. The V and J genes are TRBV11-2 and TRBJ2-7, with D possibly being TRBD1 (6 bases). Germline V gene sequence: CDR1 SGHAT, CDR2 FQNNGV. The CDR3 contains 13 residues. Trimming removed 3 bases at V and 7 bases at J, with 13 bases between. The DNA for the CDR3 is TGTGCCAGCAGCTTGGGGCCCCAGGGGGAGCAGTACTTC. Encoded protein: CASSLGPQGEQYF. Combining the CDR3 with reference TRBV11-2 and TRBJ2-7 gives the whole variable domain EAGVAQSPRYKIIEKRQSVAFWCNPISGHATLYWYQQILGQGPKLLIQFQNNGVVDDSQLPKDRFSAERLKGVDSTLKIQPAKLEDSAVYLCASSLGPQGEQYFGPGTRLTVT.

This clone was detected only once. This CDR3 reads CASRAGTGGTKSYEQYF. CDR3 DNA sequence: TGCGCCAGTAGAGCCGGGACAGGGGGCACAAAGTCCTACGAGCAGTACTTC. The chain uses TRBV5-1 and TRBJ2-7; 12 positions agree with TRBD1. Losses at the gene ends were 8 bases for V and 1 base for J; bases not matched to a gene: 13. The germline V gene has CDR1 SGHRS and CDR2 YFSETQ. The CDR3 totals 17 residues.

The genes are TRBV9 and TRBJ2-7; TRBD2 aligns across 8 bases. Germline-derived CDR1 and CDR2 are SGDLS and YYNGEE. The CDR3 has 15 residues. V lost 2 bases, J lost 6 bases, and 10 bases stayed unmatched. CDR3 sequence: CASSVGGGLQAEQYF. The CDR3 region has the DNA TGTGCCAGCAGCGTCGGGGGGGGACTCCAGGCCGAGCAGTACTTC.

V gene TRBV19 combines with J gene TRBJ1-4; no definite D call. The germline V gene encodes CDR1 LNHDA and CDR2 SQIVND (reference sequence). The CDR3 contains 15 residues. Trimming stripped 4 bases from V and 0 bases from J, with 9 bases between. Here the CDR3 reads CASSTDIATNEKLFF. CDR3 sequence (DNA): TGTGCCAGTAGTACAGATATTGCAACTAATGAAAAACTGTTTTTT. The full variable domain, with the rest looked up from reference TRBV19 and TRBJ1-4, is DGGITQSPKYLFRKEGQNVTLSCEQNLNHDAMYWYRQDPGQGLRLIYYSQIVNDFQKGDIAEGYSVSREKKESFPLTVTSAQKNPTAFYLCASSTDIATNEKLFFGSGTQLSVL.

V usage is TRBV7-2 and J usage is TRBJ2-5; 10 positions match TRBD1. V shed 4 bases, J shed 5 bases, and the junction held 7 bases outside the gene matches. The germline gives CDR1 SGHTA, CDR2 FQGNSA. CDR3 length: 15 amino acids. The CDR3 spells CASSYDRGREETQYF. The CDR3, as DNA: TGTGCCAGCAGCTACGACAGGGGGCGGGAGGAGACCCAGTACTTC.

The V call is TRBV6-5, the J call TRBJ2-3, with TRBD2 identical over 7 bases. The CDR3 has 14 amino acids. CDR1 MNHEY and CDR2 SVGAGI come from the germline V gene. Trimming took 2 bases from V and 1 from J; bases not matched to a gene: 0. Here the CDR3 reads CASSYGGGTDTQYF. The DNA for the CDR3 is TGTGCCAGCAGTTACGGGGGGGGCACAGATACGCAGTATTTT.

This clone was picked up a small number of times. The genes are TRBV11-2 and TRBJ2-7, with 10 positions matching TRBD2. Germline V lookup: CDR1 SGHAT, CDR2 FQNNGV. CDR3 length: 18 residues. V dropped 7 bases and J dropped 6; count of bases not matched to a gene: 21. CDR3 coding DNA: TGTGCCAGCACCCCCTACCCCGTAACTAGCGGGGTTTCTGTCGAGCAGTACTTC. Its translation: CASTPYPVTSGVSVEQYF.

This clone was found once. The J gene is TRBJ1-1, the V gene TRBV19; D may be TRBD1 (5 bases). The germline V gene has CDR1 LNHDA and CDR2 SQIVND (reference sequence). The germline V and J ends were trimmed by 0 bases and 5 bases, with 22 bases remaining between them. The CDR3 sequence is 18 residues long. The CDR3 DNA follows: TGTGCCAGTAGTATAGATCGTGCAGGGATCCGGCTCAAAACTGAAGCTTTCTTT. Its protein product is CASSIDRAGIRLKTEAFF.

The chain couples TRBV6-5 to TRBJ2-3; D is uncertain. From germline, CDR1 is MNHEY and CDR2 SVGAGI. Trimming cost V 2 bases and J 6 bases, with 9 bases left between them. The CDR3 length is 13 residues. The CDR3 spells CASSYTSVDTQYF. CDR3 in DNA: TGTGCCAGCAGTTACACCTCGGTGGATACGCAGTATTTT.

The gene calls are TRBV6-5 and TRBJ2-7; 8 bases align to TRBD2. J gave up 7 bases and V 7 bases, and 9 bases lay outside the gene matches. This CDR3 has 13 residues. CDR1 and CDR2 (germline): MNHEY, SVGAGI. DNA for the CDR3: TGTGCCAGCACGGGACCCTCGGGAGGGGAGCAGTACTTC. It codes for CASTGPSGGEQYF.

This clone was detected only a few times. DNA of the CDR3: TGTGCCAGCTCACCACTAACCGGGGAGCTGTTTTTT. Its protein is CASSPLTGELFF. The chain uses TRBV18 and TRBJ2-2; D is ambiguous. The CDR3 spans 12 residues. Trimming left V 1 base short and J 5 bases short, with 2 bases between. CDR1 is KGHSH, CDR2 LQKENI, per germline.

V gene TRBV5-5 combines with J gene TRBJ1-1; 8 bases match TRBD1. J lost 5 bases, V lost 2 bases, and 5 bases had no gene match. This CDR3 contains 14 residues. Germline loops: CDR1 SGHKS, CDR2 YYEKEE (reference sequence). CDR3 sequence: CASSFDRGGTEAFF. The CDR3 DNA is TGTGCCAGCAGCTTTGACAGGGGAGGAACTGAAGCTTTCTTT.

CDR3 sequence (DNA): TGTGCCAGCAGTTACTCGGCAATCAGTTCCACAGAGACCCAGTACTTC. Its translation: CASSYSAISSTETQYF. V and J are TRBV6-5 and TRBJ2-5; D unresolved. Per the germline V gene, CDR1 is MNHEY and CDR2 is SVGAGI. The CDR3 is 16 amino acids. Between the trimmed V and J ends, which lost 0 bases and 4 bases, there was a span of 15 bases.

The rearrangement links TRBV10-3 to TRBJ2-1, with D possibly TRBD1 on 6 matching bases. The length of the CDR3 is 15 residues. Trimming removed 3 bases at V and 2 bases at J, with 11 bases between. From germline, CDR1 is ENHRY and CDR2 SYGVKD. The CDR3 here is CAISDETGAYNEQFF. CDR3 coding DNA: TGTGCCATCAGTGATGAGACAGGCGCCTACAATGAGCAGTTCTTC.

J is TRBJ2-7 and V is TRBV28; 7 positions match TRBD2. The J segment lost 4 bases and the V segment lost 6 bases, leaving 6 bases of the junction unmatched. The CDR3 extends over 13 amino acids. In germline, CDR1 is MDHEN, CDR2 SYDVKM. CDR3 sequence (DNA): TGTGCCAGCAGCATCCAACTAGCGTACGAGCAGTACTTC. It codes for CASSIQLAYEQYF.